This T cell receptor (beta chain) comes out of a study of T cells in Graves' hyperthyroidism and ophthalmopathy. The CDR3 spans 13 residues. Trimming took off 2 bases at V and 7 bases at J, with 13 bases between the two ends. CDR1 is SGHRS and CDR2 is YFSETQ in the germline V gene. This clonotype was recorded many times. From RNA transcripts, TCR beta CDR3 regions were amplified. A set of HTBI primers served as the primers for a first-round RT-PCR of the TCR CDR3. TCRdb re-called the multiplex PCR reads with MiXCR, one entry per CDR3 protein. The data show approximately 510,000 distinct CDR3 sequences, less than 25% seen once.

The specimen was blood. The clonotype originates from a man between 18 and 29 years old with Graves' hyperthyroidism. This rearrangement joins TRBV5-1 to TRBJ2-7; D not certain. The CDR3 coding sequence is TGCGCCAGCAGCTTATTACCTCCGGAGGAGCAGTACTTC. It specifies CASSLLPPEEQYF. The full variable domain, rest sourced from reference TRBV5-1 and TRBJ2-7, is KAGVTQTPRYLIKTRGQQVTLSCSPISGHRSVSWYQQTPGQGLQFLFEYFSETQRNKGNFPGRFSGRQFSNSRSEMNVSTLELGDSALYLCASSLLPPEEQYFGPGTRLTVT.